Listed below are T cell receptor beta chains from one sample, sequenced in a study of radiotherapy plus CTLA-4 blockade in lung cancer. TCRdb keeps only in-frame clones here, not all; method: immunoSEQ multiplex PCR. Of roughly 120,000 clones listed, approximately 84% were seen once; the top ten hold roughly 5%. The sample in question was peripheral blood, obtained from a patient treated with radiotherapy plus ipilimumab. The source of these receptors is a human donor with non-small cell lung cancer who had a partial response to radiotherapy plus ipilimumab. Each CDR3 is given with its conserved first and last residue. The order of the fields is clone size, J gene, V gene, D gene, CDR3 protein, CDR3 DNA. A D gene is named only where the DNA matches it firmly. Clone sizes are given selectively: once, few, many, or a class where the clone is expanded.

>-|TRBJ1-1|TRBV7-2|-
CASSPNRVGAFF
TGTGCCAGCAGCCCGAACAGGGTCGGAGCTTTCTTT
>-|TRBJ2-7|TRBV2|TRBD1
CASGGQGAINEQYF
TGTGCCAGCGGGGGACAGGGGGCGATTAACGAGCAGTACTTC
>-|TRBJ2-1|TRBV7-2|-
CASSLGASWNEQFF
TGTGCCAGCAGCTTAGGGGCTAGCTGGAATGAGCAGTTCTTC
>-|TRBJ2-5|TRBV28|TRBD2
CASSSWTSGGQETQYF
TGTGCCAGCAGTTCATGGACTAGCGGGGGTCAAGAGACCCAGTACTTC
>once|TRBJ2-2|TRBV7-2|-
CASTLLETGELFF
TGTGCCAGCACCCTATTAGAAACCGGGGAGCTGTTTTTT
>-|TRBJ1-5|TRBV29-1|TRBD1
CSVAPGQGNQPQHF
TGCAGCGTTGCCCCCGGACAGGGCAATCAGCCCCAGCATTTT
>-|TRBJ1-5|TRBV9|-
CASSPGGGGAEQPQHF
TGTGCCAGCAGCCCCGGGGGAGGGGGGGCAGAACAGCCCCAGCATTTT
>once|TRBJ1-4|TRBV7-2|TRBD1
CASSLEGQPNEKLFF
TGTGCCAGCAGCTTAGAGGGACAGCCTAATGAAAAACTGTTTTTT
>few|TRBJ1-6|TRBV5-6|TRBD1
CASSLRMNRGNSPLHF
TGTGCCAGCAGCTTGAGAATGAACAGGGGCAATTCACCCCTCCACTTT
>-|TRBJ2-1|TRBV5-1|TRBD2
CASSFGLANDEQFF
TGCGCCAGCAGCTTTGGACTAGCTAACGATGAGCAGTTCTTC
>-|TRBJ2-5|TRBV5-1|TRBD2
CASTNLAGVKETQYF
TGCGCCAGCACTAATCTAGCGGGAGTGAAGGAGACCCAGTACTTC
>once|TRBJ2-3|TRBV19|TRBD1
CASSVTGATTDTQYF
TGTGCCAGTAGCGTGACAGGGGCGACCACAGATACGCAGTATTTT
>-|TRBJ1-2|TRBV7-3|TRBD1
CASSSGTAYGYTF
TGTGCCAGCAGCTCTGGGACAGCCTATGGCTACACCTTC
>-|TRBJ1-1|TRBV15|TRBD1
CATSRGEGAAWNTEAFF
TGTGCCACCAGCAGAGGAGAGGGGGCGGCATGGAACACTGAAGCTTTCTTT
>-|TRBJ1-5|TRBV27|TRBD1
CASRELTGENQPQHF
TGTGCCAGCAGAGAACTGACAGGGGAAAATCAGCCCCAGCATTTT
>-|TRBJ2-7|TRBV28|-
CASSFFARRYEQYF
TGTGCCAGCAGTTTTTTTGCCAGGAGGTACGAGCAGTACTTC
>-|TRBJ2-3|TRBV30|TRBD2
CAWSVLGSGLARADTQYF
TGTGCCTGGAGTGTACTCGGGTCTGGACTAGCGAGGGCAGATACGCAGTATTTT
>-|TRBJ1-2|TRBV14|TRBD1
CASSPRQGGGYTF
TGTGCCAGCAGCCCGCGACAGGGGGGGGGCTACACCTTC
>-|TRBJ1-2|TRBV27|-
CASSLGGMVPLGYTF
TGTGCCAGCAGTTTGGGGGGGATGGTTCCCCTGGGCTACACCTTC
>-|TRBJ1-4|TRBV5-4|TRBD1
CASTLTGEGEKLFF
TGTGCCAGCACCCTGACAGGGGAGGGCGAAAAACTGTTTTTT
>-|TRBJ2-1|TRBV6-5|-
CASSSLRDEQFF
TGTGCCAGCAGTTCTCTACGGGATGAGCAGTTCTTC
>few|TRBJ2-6|TRBV5-1|TRBD1
CASSLGEGQGSSGANVLTF
TGCGCCAGCAGCTTGGGGGAGGGACAGGGATCGTCTGGGGCCAACGTCCTGACTTTC
>few|TRBJ2-7|TRBV2|-
CASSDPPDIAPPYEQYF
TGTGCCAGCAGTGACCCGCCTGACATCGCGCCACCATACGAGCAGTACTTC
>-|TRBJ1-6|TRBV7-9|-
CASSSPTGENSPLHF
TGTGCCAGCAGCTCCCCGACAGGAGAAAATTCACCCCTCCACTTT
>-|TRBJ2-3|TRBV10-3|TRBD2
CAISDREKASGFTDTQYF
TGTGCCATCAGTGACAGGGAAAAGGCTAGCGGCTTCACAGATACGCAGTATTTT
>-|TRBJ1-1|TRBV28|-
CASSLGGQMNTEAFF
TGTGCCAGCAGTTTGGGGGGGCAGATGAACACTGAAGCTTTCTTT
>-|TRBJ1-1|TRBV29-1|TRBD1
CSVSGQGRTEAFF
TGCAGCGTTTCAGGACAGGGCCGTACTGAAGCTTTCTTT